Following are 20 T cell receptor beta chains from one sample sequenced in a study of blood T cell repertoires in COVID-19. Sequencing used immunoSEQ multiplex PCR; TCRdb keeps in-frame clones, though not all of them. Here the sample spans roughly 300,000 clones, around 87% being singletons. The sequenced sample was peripheral blood. The receptors come from a woman in her forties or fifties who had recovered from COVID-19.

CDR3 DNA sequence: TGTGCCAGCGGAAGACAGAGCAGCTCCTACAATGAGCAGTTCTTC. Its translation: CASGRQSSSYNEQFF. This chain connects TRBV6-5 to TRBJ2-1; a possible D gene is TRBD1 (5 bases). V was cut by 8 bases and J by 0 bases, with 14 bases left in between. There are 15 residues in the CDR3. The V gene's germline CDR1 is MNHEY and CDR2 SVGAGI.

This chain joins TRBV2 and TRBJ1-2; no reliable D call. The CDR3 length is 13 residues. The germline V gene has CDR1 SNHLY and CDR2 FYNNEI. Deletions cut 4 bases from V and 2 bases from J, with 8 bases between. The CDR3 loop reads CASSGAGNYGYTF. The CDR3 DNA reads as TGTGCCAGCAGTGGCGCGGGGAACTATGGCTACACCTTC.

The rearrangement links TRBV28 to TRBJ2-3; no definite D call. The germline V and J ends were trimmed by 3 bases and 0 bases, with 7 bases remaining between them. The CDR3 runs 14 residues. Germline loops: CDR1 MDHEN, CDR2 SYDVKM. The CDR3 reads CASSFIQSTDTQYF. CDR3 coding DNA: TGTGCCAGCAGTTTTATACAGAGCACAGATACGCAGTATTTT.

This clone has only a few counts. The rearrangement links TRBV27 to TRBJ2-1, with D uncertain. Deletions cut 5 bases from V and 3 bases from J, with 8 bases between. The germline V gene has CDR1 MNHEY and CDR2 SMNVEV (reference sequence). This CDR3 spans 13 amino acids. CDR3 DNA sequence: TGTGCCAGCAGTACCGCTAGCTACAATGAGCAGTTCTTC. Translation gives CASSTASYNEQFF.

This clone appeared once. This chain connects TRBV5-5 to TRBJ2-5; 12 nucleotides match TRBD2. V was clipped by 3 bases and J by 5 bases; unmatched bases: 11. This CDR3 has 17 residues. Looked up from germline, CDR1 is SGHKS and CDR2 is YYEKEE (reference sequence). The CDR3 DNA follows: TGTGCCAGCAGCTCCAGGACTAGCGGGGCGGCGGGGGAGACCCAGTACTTC. Translation: CASSSRTSGAAGETQYF.

The chain recombines TRBV11-1 with TRBJ2-2; D gene uncertain. V lost 5 bases and J lost 1, with 8 bases in between. The CDR3 totals 14 residues. Germline CDR1 and CDR2: SGHAT and FQDESV (reference sequence). The CDR3 spells CASSKVLNTGELFF. CDR3 nucleotide sequence: TGTGCCAGCAGCAAAGTACTGAACACCGGGGAGCTGTTTTTT.

The gene calls are TRBV12-3 or TRBV12-4 and TRBJ1-5, with D perhaps matching TRBD1 (6 bases). Trimming removed 5 bases at V and 5 bases at J, with 10 bases between. The CDR3 consists of 13 residues. The CDR3 reads CASSRTADQPQHF. In nucleotides, the CDR3 is TGTGCCAGCAGTCGGACAGCAGATCAGCCCCAGCATTTT.

The CDR3 DNA follows: TGCAGCGCAGGGACTAGCAGGAACACCGGGGAGCTGTTTTTT. Its protein is CSAGTSRNTGELFF. The chain joins TRBV29-1 to TRBJ2-2; 9 nucleotides line up with TRBD2. J lost 1 base, V lost 7 bases, and 4 bases had no gene match. The CDR3 length is 14 residues. Per the germline V gene, CDR1 is SQVTM and CDR2 is ANQGSEA.

The chain employs TRBV9 and TRBJ2-1, with 9 bases that match TRBD2. The length of the CDR3 is 14 residues. CDR1 and CDR2 from the germline V gene are SGDLS and YYNGEE. V was pared by 0 bases and J by 9 bases, with 4 bases of the junction left unmatched. This chain's CDR3 is CASSVGGGASEQFF. For the CDR3, the DNA is TGTGCCAGCAGCGTAGGCGGGGGGGCGAGTGAGCAGTTCTTC.

The rearrangement joins TRBV19 to TRBJ2-4; a weak D match, TRBD1 (6 bases). Germline V gene lookup returns CDR1 LNHDA and CDR2 SQIVND (reference sequence). The germline V and J ends were trimmed by 5 bases and 9 bases, with 23 bases remaining between them. This CDR3 is 16 amino acids long. This CDR3 reads CASSRDSRRDTGIQYF. The DNA for the CDR3 is TGTGCCAGTAGTCGCGACTCTAGACGGGACACGGGCATTCAGTACTTC.

CDR3 region: CASSPAGGEELSLHF. CDR3 nucleotide sequence: TGTGCCAGCAGTCCAGCCGGGGGAGAGGAGTTGTCCCTCCACTTT. The rearrangement uses TRBV6-5 and TRBJ1-6; D is possibly TRBD1 (5 bases). Per the germline V gene, CDR1 is MNHEY and CDR2 is SVGAGI. CDR3 size: 15 residues. Trimming left V 5 bases short and J 14 bases short, with 22 bases between.

CDR3 protein: CASKGVRFETQYF. CDR3 DNA: TGTGCCAGCAAAGGGGTACGATTTGAGACCCAGTACTTC. The V and J genes are TRBV25-1 and TRBJ2-5; tentatively, D is TRBD1 (5 bases). The V gene's germline CDR1 is MGHDK and CDR2 SYGVNS. Trimming took 7 bases from V and 5 from J, leaving 14 bases between them. This CDR3 is built from 13 residues.

The V call is TRBV2, the J call TRBJ2-1; possibly TRBD1 for D (5 bases). V shed 5 bases and J shed 3 bases, with 11 bases lying between them. CDR1 and CDR2 (germline): SNHLY, FYNNEI. The length of the CDR3 is 14 residues. This chain's CDR3 is CASSSRQYYNEQFF. The CDR3 coding sequence is TGTGCCAGCAGTTCTAGACAGTACTACAATGAGCAGTTCTTC.

This clone was found a few times. The V and J genes are TRBV5-1 and TRBJ2-3, with D uncertain. Germline loops: CDR1 SGHRS, CDR2 YFSETQ. This CDR3 contains 15 residues. V was shortened by 0 bases and J by 2 bases, with 10 bases between the two germline ends. The CDR3 DNA sequence: TGCGCCAGCAGCTTGGACAGTGGGTACACAGATACGCAGTATTTT. Translated, it gives CASSLDSGYTDTQYF.

This clone was detected a few times. This chain joins TRBV12-3 or TRBV12-4 and TRBJ1-5; D perhaps matches TRBD1 (6 bases). V was shortened by 7 bases and J by 4 bases, with 8 bases between the two germline ends. The CDR3 is made up of 12 amino acids. For the CDR3, the DNA is TGTGCCAGCAATACAGGGAATCAGCCCCAGCATTTT. Its protein product is CASNTGNQPQHF.

This chain uses TRBV3-1 (or the pseudogene TRBV3-2) with TRBJ1-6; D uncertain. In germline, CDR1 is LGHDT, CDR2 YNNKEL (reference sequence). The V end lost 4 bases, the J end lost 7 bases, and 17 bases lay between the germline ends. This CDR3 is built from 16 residues. DNA for the CDR3: TGTGCCAGCAGCCCGCCTAGGTTTGTGTCGAATTCACCCCTCCACTTT. It encodes CASSPPRFVSNSPLHF.

The V gene is TRBV18, the J gene TRBJ1-5; a weak D match, TRBD1 (5 bases). Per germline, CDR1 KGHSH and CDR2 LQKENI. The CDR3 runs 15 residues. The V end was cut by 2 bases, the J end by 2 bases, with 10 bases between. CDR3: CASSPNGGGNQPQHF. CDR3 nucleotides: TGTGCCAGCTCACCAAATGGAGGGGGCAATCAGCCCCAGCATTTT.

This rearrangement joins TRBV6-2 or TRBV6-3 to TRBJ2-7; 12 bases are a match to TRBD2. There are 17 residues in the CDR3. The junction had 8 bases not matched to a gene; V was cut back by 4 bases and J by 1 base. Germline V gene data show CDR1 as MNHEY and CDR2 as SVGEGT. CDR3 DNA: TGTGCCAGCAGTTCTAGCGGGAGGGCCGTTTATTCCTACGAGCAGTACTTC. It is translated as CASSSSGRAVYSYEQYF.

V gene TRBV15 combines with J gene TRBJ2-7, with 7 bases lining up with TRBD1. Trimming took 3 bases from V and 2 from J; bases not matched to a gene: 19. Looked up from germline, CDR1 is LNHNV and CDR2 is YYDKDF (reference sequence). The CDR3 loop spans 19 amino acids. CDR3 loop: CATSSQFTPTGASAYEQYF. The CDR3 nucleotides read TGTGCCACCAGCAGTCAATTTACCCCCACAGGGGCCTCCGCCTACGAGCAGTACTTC.

This clone was counted a few times. The rearrangement uses TRBV3-1 (or the pseudogene TRBV3-2) and TRBJ1-1; D is unclear. Germline assignment: CDR1 LGHDT and CDR2 YNNKEL (reference sequence). The V gene lost 1 base and the J gene lost 1 base, with 4 bases spanning the gap. This CDR3 is built from 13 residues. CDR3 coding DNA: TGTGCCAGCAGCCAAGTATCGAACACTGAAGCTTTCTTT. Encoded protein: CASSQVSNTEAFF.